This is a list of T cell receptor beta chains from one sample in a study of T cell clonotyping in hematopoietic cell transplantation. Using immunoSEQ multiplex PCR, the repertoire was profiled, and TCRdb retains in-frame clones only, with some absent. The data contain about 5,400 clones, roughly 84% of them seen just once; the ten biggest clones take up roughly 4%. The source was peripheral blood mononuclear cells, collected before stem cell transplant. The receptors stem from a man in his fifties or sixties with acute myeloid leukemia. Some clones in this sample may be carry-over from other donors' samples. CDR3s include the opening cysteine and the closing phenylalanine or tryptophan. A D gene is named only where the DNA matches it firmly. Rows give clone size only sometimes, using once, few, many, or a class for an expanded clone.

D gene,V gene,J gene,CDR3 length,clone size,CDR3 protein,CDR3 DNA
TRBD1,TRBV7-6,TRBJ2-7,15,NA,CASSLGIQGPYEQYF,TGTGCCAGCAGCTTAGGGATACAGGGGCCCTACGAGCAGTACTTC
NA,TRBV7-6,TRBJ2-7,13,NA,CASSLGQIYEQYF,TGTGCCAGCAGCTTAGGACAGATCTACGAGCAGTACTTC
TRBD1,TRBV7-9,TRBJ2-7,14,few,CASSSDRESYEQYF,TGTGCCAGCAGTTCCGACAGGGAATCCTACGAGCAGTACTTC
NA,TRBV6-5,TRBJ1-1,12,few,CASREMNTEAFF,TGTGCCAGCAGGGAAATGAACACTGAAGCTTTCTTT
NA,TRBV7-9,TRBJ2-7,12,few,CASSNDSLVQYF,TGTGCCAGCAGCAACGACAGCCTCGTGCAGTACTTC
NA,TRBV7-9,TRBJ1-4,15,once,CASSLDPPTNEKLFF,TGTGCCAGCAGCTTAGACCCTCCAACTAATGAAAAACTGTTTTTT
TRBD1,TRBV7-8,TRBJ1-5,15,NA,CASSFYRGRNQPQHF,TGTGCCAGCAGCTTCTACAGGGGGCGCAATCAGCCCCAGCATTTT
NA,TRBV7-4,TRBJ2-7,15,NA,CASSHVGQPIYEQYF,TGTGCCAGCAGCCACGTGGGACAACCAATTTACGAGCAGTACTTC
NA,TRBV27,TRBJ1-1,15,NA,CASSLSNTGDTEAFF,TGTGCCAGCAGTTTATCGAACACAGGTGACACTGAAGCTTTCTTT
TRBD2,TRBV5-4,TRBJ2-5,17,NA,CASSSYDAGGPPKTQYF,TGTGCCAGCAGCTCCTACGATGCGGGAGGGCCCCCAAAGACCCAGTACTTC
NA,TRBV4-2,TRBJ2-6,17,NA,CASSQGSEGPGANVLTF,TGTGCCAGCAGCCAAGGGTCCGAGGGGCCTGGGGCCAACGTCCTGACTTTC
TRBD1,TRBV19,TRBJ2-7,13,few,CASSIRRGQEQYF,TGTGCCAGTAGTATCAGAAGGGGGCAAGAGCAGTACTTC
NA,TRBV9,TRBJ2-6,15,NA,CASSVPGAGANVLTF,TGTGCCAGCAGCGTTCCAGGGGCTGGGGCCAACGTCCTGACTTTC
NA,TRBV2,TRBJ1-5,14,NA,CASSDRTANQPQHF,TGTGCCAGCAGTGATCGGACAGCTAATCAGCCCCAGCATTTT
TRBD1,TRBV19,TRBJ1-5,15,NA,CASSRGGQVRQPQHF,TGTGCCAGTAGCCGGGGCGGACAGGTCAGGCAGCCCCAGCATTTT
TRBD1,TRBV9,TRBJ1-3,15,NA,CASSLGQGSGNTIYF,TGTGCCAGCAGCTTGGGACAGGGCTCTGGAAACACCATATATTTT
NA,TRBV5-1,TRBJ2-3,13,NA,CASSLVGPDTQYF,TGCGCCAGCAGCTTGGTGGGTCCAGATACGCAGTATTTT
NA,TRBV30,TRBJ2-1,15,few,CAWNTGRLRNNEQFF,TGTGCCTGGAACACAGGGAGATTGAGGAACAATGAGCAGTTCTTC
TRBD1,TRBV7-2,TRBJ2-1,12,NA,CASSTTGGEQFF,TGTGCCAGCAGCACGACAGGGGGTGAGCAGTTCTTC
NA,TRBV9,TRBJ2-3,16,NA,CASSAIGTPSTDTQYF,TGTGCCAGCAGCGCGATAGGGACTCCAAGCACAGATACGCAGTATTTT
NA,TRBV5-1,TRBJ1-5,13,NA,CASSYGRNQPQHF,TGCGCCAGCAGTTACGGGCGCAATCAGCCCCAGCATTTT
NA,TRBV27,TRBJ1-1,13,NA,CASSSQANTEAFF,TGTGCCAGCAGTTCCCAGGCGAACACTGAAGCTTTCTTT
TRBD1,TRBV27,TRBJ1-4,14,NA,CASSRDRDNEKLFF,TGTGCCAGCAGTAGGGACAGGGATAATGAAAAACTGTTTTTT
NA,TRBV7-2,TRBJ2-2,13,few,CASSPLAAGELFF,TGTGCCAGCAGTCCCTTAGCCGCCGGGGAGCTGTTTTTT
TRBD2,TRBV10-2,TRBJ2-5,16,NA,CASSERLAVFGETQYF,TGCGCCAGCAGTGAAAGGCTAGCGGTCTTTGGGGAGACCCAGTACTTC
NA,TRBV7-9,TRBJ2-1,16,NA,CASSLGSGTFYNEQFF,TGTGCCAGCAGCTTAGGTAGCGGCACGTTCTACAATGAGCAGTTCTTC
NA,TRBV5-1,TRBJ1-1,14,few,CASSVGSANTEAFF,TGCGCCAGCAGCGTGGGGTCCGCGAACACTGAAGCTTTCTTT
TRBD2,TRBV9,TRBJ2-3,15,NA,CASSVTLAETDTQYF,TGTGCCAGCAGCGTAACACTAGCGGAGACAGATACGCAGTATTTT
NA,TRBV7-2,TRBJ2-5,14,NA,CASSLALSEETQYF,TGTGCCAGCAGCTTAGCCCTGTCAGAAGAGACCCAGTACTTC
TRBD1,TRBV6-5,TRBJ2-5,13,NA,CASRDRGRGTQYF,TGTGCCAGCCGAGACAGGGGGCGCGGGACCCAGTACTTC
NA,TRBV27,TRBJ1-6,16,NA,CASSFGGTVYNSPLHF,TGTGCCAGCAGTTTTGGGGGGACCGTCTATAATTCACCCCTCCACTTT
TRBD1,TRBV18,TRBJ1-6,14,NA,CASSPAGGNSPLHF,TGTGCCAGCTCACCAGCAGGGGGTAATTCACCCCTCCACTTT
TRBD1,TRBV14,TRBJ1-5,15,NA,CASSRGQGTNQPQHF,TGTGCCAGCAGCCGGGGACAGGGCACCAATCAGCCCCAGCATTTT
NA,TRBV13,TRBJ1-5,13,NA,CASSLTGNQPQHF,TGTGCCAGCAGCTTAACCGGGAATCAGCCCCAGCATTTT
NA,TRBV27,TRBJ2-7,13,NA,CASSLSYEYEQYF,TGTGCCAGCAGTTTATCTTACGAATACGAGCAGTACTTC
TRBD2,TRBV6-6,TRBJ2-1,16,NA,CATHTTSGGTYNEQFF,TGTGCCACCCATACGACTAGCGGGGGGACCTACAATGAGCAGTTCTTC
TRBD1,TRBV7-3,TRBJ1-1,13,NA,CASSPTGKTEAFF,TGTGCCAGCAGCCCGACAGGGAAGACTGAAGCTTTCTTT
NA,TRBV5-1,TRBJ2-7,11,NA,CASSLKTGLVF,TGCGCCAGCAGCCTGAAGACAGGTTTAGTCTTC
TRBD2,TRBV4-3,TRBJ2-7,16,few,CASSQDRATSGYEQYF,TGCGCCAGCAGCCAAGATCGAGCGACTAGCGGTTACGAGCAGTACTTC
NA,TRBV28,TRBJ1-5,15,few,CASSFPEDSNQPQHF,TGTGCCAGCAGTTTTCCCGAGGATAGCAATCAGCCCCAGCATTTT
NA,TRBV7-2,TRBJ2-5,15,NA,CASSLFSGGEETQYF,TGTGCCAGCAGCTTATTTTCCGGGGGCGAAGAGACCCAGTACTTC
TRBD1,TRBV7-9,TRBJ2-5,14,NA,CASSLGTGQETQYF,TGTGCCAGCAGCTTAGGGACAGGCCAAGAGACCCAGTACTTC
TRBD2,TRBV10-3,TRBJ2-1,16,NA,CAISEPGLAGGPEQFF,TGTGCCATCAGTGAGCCGGGACTAGCGGGAGGACCTGAGCAGTTCTTC
NA,TRBV19,TRBJ2-1,15,NA,CASSFGRSSYNEQFF,TGTGCCAGTAGTTTCGGACGGAGCTCCTACAATGAGCAGTTCTTC
TRBD1,TRBV4-1,TRBJ1-6,14,NA,CASREQGRSSPLHF,TGCGCCAGCAGGGAACAGGGGCGAAGCTCACCCCTCCACTTT
TRBD1,TRBV10-3,TRBJ2-3,15,once,CAIGDRGGRTDTQYF,TGTGCCATCGGGGACAGGGGAGGACGCACAGATACGCAGTATTTT
NA,TRBV27,TRBJ1-2,15,NA,CASSLEARDPYGYTF,TGTGCCAGCAGTTTAGAGGCAAGGGACCCCTATGGCTACACCTTC
NA,TRBV25-1,TRBJ2-2,18,NA,CASSDPSSGTMTTGELFF,TGTGCCAGCAGTGACCCCTCCTCCGGGACAATGACCACCGGGGAGCTGTTTTTT
NA,TRBV14,TRBJ1-3,15,NA,CASSQGMGRRNTIYF,TGTGCCAGCAGCCAAGGGATGGGTAGAAGAAACACCATATATTTT
NA,TRBV27,TRBJ2-7,12,few,CASSSVGYEQYF,TGTGCCAGCAGTTCGGTAGGGTACGAGCAGTACTTC
TRBD1,TRBV29-1,TRBJ2-7,13,NA,CSVYDRGRNEQYF,TGCAGCGTCTATGACAGGGGGCGGAACGAGCAGTACTTC
NA,TRBV6-4,TRBJ1-2,12,few,CASRSTGYGYTF,TGTGCCAGCAGGTCTACAGGGTATGGCTACACCTTC
NA,TRBV5-1,TRBJ2-2,13,NA,CASSLDTAGELFF,TGCGCCAGCAGCTTGGATACAGCCGGGGAGCTGTTTTTT
TRBD1,TRBV5-1,TRBJ2-7,15,NA,CASSLEAGGSHEQYF,TGCGCCAGCAGCTTGGAGGCAGGGGGCTCCCACGAGCAGTACTTC
TRBD1,TRBV19,TRBJ1-5,15,NA,CASSRDRGRNQPQHF,TGTGCCAGTAGTAGGGACAGGGGACGCAATCAGCCCCAGCATTTT
NA,TRBV16,TRBJ1-5,14,few,CASSQLGRNQPQHF,TGTGCCAGCAGCCAATTAGGACGCAATCAGCCCCAGCATTTT
TRBD1,TRBV29-1,TRBJ1-2,15,NA,CSVEPRTGGDYGYTF,TGCAGCGTTGAACCTAGAACAGGGGGCGACTATGGCTACACCTTC